This T cell receptor (beta chain) was sequenced in a study of PD-1 blockade in mismatch repair-deficient tumors. On the study more broadly: Enrolled about 2013-2016, patients had progressing, pretreated mismatch repair-deficient cancers of 12 to 13 types.

For this clone: Its antigen is as yet unknown.

Clones were sequenced by immunoSEQ multiplex PCR, and TCRdb holds only the in-frame ones, with some missing. Seen here are some 120,000 clones, 85% to 90% observed once, and the top ten hold about 10%. Points from the study as a whole: After pembrolizumab, tumor-resident clones rose rapidly, then generally contracted before radiologic responses.

The CDR3 totals 12 residues. Germline CDR1 reads SGHTA; CDR2 reads FQGNSA. The V gene lost 2 bases and the J gene lost 8 bases, with 9 bases spanning the gap. The TCR-sequenced patients were a few responders to pembrolizumab. This specimen was peripheral blood, taken 72 weeks after starting pembrolizumab. The sequence derives from an adult with mismatch repair-deficient cancer. This chain uses TRBV7-2 with TRBJ1-2; D not resolved. CDR3 DNA sequence: TGTGCCAGCAGCTTAAAGCCCTTGGGCTACACCTTC. This sequence encodes CASSLKPLGYTF. The full variable domain, its missing parts supplied by reference TRBV7-2 and TRBJ1-2, is GAGVSQSPSNKVTEKGKDVELRCDPISGHTALYWYRQSLGQGLEFLIYFQGNSAPDKSGLPSDRFSAERTGGSVSTLTIQRTQQEDSAVYLCASSLKPLGYTFGSGTRLTVV.